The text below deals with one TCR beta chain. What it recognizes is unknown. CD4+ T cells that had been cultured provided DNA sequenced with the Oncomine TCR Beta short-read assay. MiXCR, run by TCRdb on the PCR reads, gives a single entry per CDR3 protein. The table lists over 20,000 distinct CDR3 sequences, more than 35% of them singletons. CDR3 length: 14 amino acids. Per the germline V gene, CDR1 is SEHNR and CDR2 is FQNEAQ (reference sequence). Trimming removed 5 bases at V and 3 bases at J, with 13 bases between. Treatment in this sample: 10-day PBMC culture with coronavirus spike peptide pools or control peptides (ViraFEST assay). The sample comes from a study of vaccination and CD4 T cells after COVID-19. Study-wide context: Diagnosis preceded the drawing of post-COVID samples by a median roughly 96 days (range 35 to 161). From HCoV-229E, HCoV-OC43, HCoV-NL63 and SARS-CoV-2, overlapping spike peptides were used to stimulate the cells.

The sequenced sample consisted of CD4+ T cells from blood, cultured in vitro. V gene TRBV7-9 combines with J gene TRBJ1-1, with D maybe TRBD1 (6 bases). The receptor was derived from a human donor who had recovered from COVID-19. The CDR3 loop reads CASSLGGRHTEAFF. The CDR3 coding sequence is TGTGCCAGCAGCCTAGGGGGGCGTCACACTGAAGCTTTCTTT.